This is a list of T cell receptor beta chains from one sample in a study of human T cells and chemical hapten exposure. MiXCR was run by TCRdb on the RACE reads, yielding one entry per CDR3 protein. The sample records roughly 40,000 distinct CDR3 sequences, 12% being singletons. This sample comprised whole blood, obtained in connection with sensitization to the hapten diphenylcyclopropenone (DPC). The source of these receptors is a woman in her 30s with alopecia areata. Some clones in this sample may be carry-over from other donors' samples. Both conserved end residues are part of each CDR3. Each record gives: clone size, J gene, V gene, D gene, CDR3 protein, CDR3 DNA. The D gene is left open where the match is weak. The size field is filled for only some rows; it gives once, few, many or a size class.

abundance: many; j_gene: TRBJ1-3; v_gene: TRBV16; d_gene: NA; CDR3aa: CASKGSGNTIYF; CDR3nt: TGTGCCAGCAAGGGTTCTGGAAACACCATATATTTT
abundance: many; j_gene: TRBJ2-7; v_gene: TRBV28; d_gene: NA; CDR3aa: CASSLSVGTSSSYEQYF; CDR3nt: TGTGCCAGCAGTTTAAGCGTCGGAACCTCGAGCTCCTACGAGCAGTACTTC
abundance: many; j_gene: TRBJ1-1; v_gene: TRBV7-9; d_gene: TRBD1; CDR3aa: CASSLPGTANTEAFF; CDR3nt: TGTGCCAGCAGCTTACCTGGGACAGCTAACACTGAAGCTTTCTTT
abundance: NA; j_gene: TRBJ2-3; v_gene: TRBV9; d_gene: NA; CDR3aa: CASSPYGSTDAQYF; CDR3nt: TGTGCCAGCAGCCCATACGGGAGCACAGATGCGCAGTATTTT
abundance: few; j_gene: TRBJ2-3; v_gene: TRBV18; d_gene: NA; CDR3aa: CASSGSSEGRDTQYF; CDR3nt: TGTGCCAGCTCAGGGTCCAGCGAGGGACGAGATACGCAGTATTTT
abundance: NA; j_gene: TRBJ2-3; v_gene: TRBV18; d_gene: TRBD2; CDR3aa: CASSQMTSGDTQYF; CDR3nt: TGTGCCAGCTCACAGATGACTAGCGGGGATACGCAGTATTTT
abundance: many; j_gene: TRBJ2-7; v_gene: TRBV7-2; d_gene: NA; CDR3aa: CASSLGPRGPYEQYF; CDR3nt: TGTGCCAGCAGCTTAGGGCCTCGGGGGCCCTACGAGCAGTACTTC
abundance: many; j_gene: TRBJ2-6; v_gene: TRBV18; d_gene: TRBD1; CDR3aa: CASSPPLTGGPISFRSGANVLTF; CDR3nt: TGTGCCAGCTCACCACCTCTGACAGGGGGCCCGATTTCGTTCAGGTCTGGGGCCAACGTCCTGACTTTC
abundance: many; j_gene: TRBJ2-1; v_gene: TRBV20-1; d_gene: TRBD1; CDR3aa: CSARVSNRGNEQFF; CDR3nt: TGCAGTGCTAGAGTCTCAAACAGGGGCAATGAGCAGTTCTTC
abundance: few; j_gene: TRBJ2-2; v_gene: TRBV27; d_gene: NA; CDR3aa: CASSRQNTGELFF; CDR3nt: TGTGCCAGCAGTAGGCAGAACACCGGGGAGCTGTTTTTT
abundance: few; j_gene: TRBJ1-6; v_gene: TRBV6-5; d_gene: NA; CDR3aa: CASSYSIGQKNSPLHF; CDR3nt: TGTGCCAGCAGTTACTCGATCGGCCAGAAAAATTCACCCCTCCACTTT
abundance: few; j_gene: TRBJ2-7; v_gene: TRBV28; d_gene: NA; CDR3aa: CASSFINRVVGWYEQYF; CDR3nt: TGTGCCAGCAGTTTCATAAACAGGGTAGTGGGTTGGTATGAGCAGTACTTC
abundance: NA; j_gene: TRBJ2-1; v_gene: TRBV28; d_gene: NA; CDR3aa: CASSLFPPGQLDEQFF; CDR3nt: TGTGCCAGCAGTTTATTCCCCCCGGGTCAGCTGGATGAGCAGTTCTTC
abundance: many; j_gene: TRBJ1-6; v_gene: TRBV5-4; d_gene: NA; CDR3aa: CASSATGPNSPLHF; CDR3nt: TGTGCCAGCAGCGCTACAGGACCTAATTCACCCCTCCACTTT
abundance: many; j_gene: TRBJ1-1; v_gene: TRBV7-3; d_gene: TRBD1; CDR3aa: CASSFLQGARSTEAFF; CDR3nt: TGTGCCAGCAGCTTCCTACAGGGGGCGAGATCCACTGAAGCTTTCTTT
abundance: NA; j_gene: TRBJ2-7; v_gene: TRBV7-9; d_gene: NA; CDR3aa: CASSLGGVWQYF; CDR3nt: TGTGCCAGCAGCTTAGGCGGGGTCTGGCAGTACTTC
abundance: NA; j_gene: TRBJ1-1; v_gene: TRBV7-8; d_gene: NA; CDR3aa: CASSLTAGYTEAFF; CDR3nt: TGTGCCAGCAGCTTAACCGCAGGCTACACTGAAGCTTTCTTT
abundance: many; j_gene: TRBJ1-6; v_gene: TRBV2; d_gene: TRBD1; CDR3aa: CASNGWGQFFSPLHF; CDR3nt: TGTGCCAGCAATGGTTGGGGACAGTTTTTCTCACCCCTCCACTTT
abundance: NA; j_gene: TRBJ1-3; v_gene: TRBV6-1; d_gene: NA; CDR3aa: CASSTGAGGNTIYF; CDR3nt: TGTGCCAGCAGTACGGGAGCCGGCGGAAACACCATATATTTT
abundance: many; j_gene: TRBJ2-7; v_gene: TRBV12-3/TRBV12-4; d_gene: TRBD1; CDR3aa: CASSWGKTGTAEQYF; CDR3nt: TGTGCCAGCAGCTGGGGGAAAACCGGGACAGCCGAGCAGTACTTC
abundance: few; j_gene: TRBJ2-5; v_gene: TRBV28; d_gene: NA; CDR3aa: CASTLRGARETQYF; CDR3nt: TGTGCCAGCACCCTCAGGGGAGCCAGGGAGACCCAGTACTTC
abundance: NA; j_gene: TRBJ1-1; v_gene: TRBV7-3; d_gene: NA; CDR3aa: CASSLDRTGTEAFF; CDR3nt: TGTGCCAGCAGCTTAGACAGGACGGGAACTGAAGCTTTCTTT
abundance: NA; j_gene: TRBJ2-7; v_gene: TRBV28; d_gene: TRBD1; CDR3aa: CASSLTGIYEQYF; CDR3nt: TGTGCCAGCAGCTTGACAGGGATCTACGAGCAGTACTTC
abundance: few; j_gene: TRBJ2-2; v_gene: TRBV7-9; d_gene: NA; CDR3aa: CASSQRWAGANTGELFF; CDR3nt: TGTGCCAGCAGCCAGAGATGGGCTGGAGCGAACACCGGGGAGCTGTTTTTT
abundance: many; j_gene: TRBJ2-7; v_gene: TRBV20-1; d_gene: TRBD2; CDR3aa: CSARLAASYEQYF; CDR3nt: TGCAGTGCTAGACTAGCGGCCTCCTACGAGCAGTACTTC
abundance: many; j_gene: TRBJ2-7; v_gene: TRBV4-3; d_gene: NA; CDR3aa: CASSQGGEGYEQYF; CDR3nt: TGCGCCAGCAGCCAAGGAGGAGAGGGCTACGAGCAGTACTTC
abundance: NA; j_gene: TRBJ1-1; v_gene: TRBV27; d_gene: NA; CDR3aa: CASSLGHRASAEAFF; CDR3nt: TGTGCCAGCAGTTTGGGGCACAGGGCAAGCGCTGAAGCTTTCTTT
abundance: NA; j_gene: TRBJ2-3; v_gene: TRBV7-7; d_gene: TRBD1; CDR3aa: CASSFTGGKTDTQYF; CDR3nt: TGTGCTAGCAGCTTCACAGGGGGAAAGACAGATACGCAGTATTTT
abundance: few; j_gene: TRBJ2-6; v_gene: TRBV6-1; d_gene: NA; CDR3aa: CASSDRGSGANVLTF; CDR3nt: TGTGCCAGCAGTGACAGGGGCTCTGGGGCCAACGTCCTGACTTTC
abundance: few; j_gene: TRBJ2-3; v_gene: TRBV7-6; d_gene: TRBD2; CDR3aa: CASSFGRETDTQYF; CDR3nt: TGTGCCAGCAGCTTCGGGAGGGAGACAGATACGCAGTATTTT